Below, one TCR beta chain is given with its context. Its antigen is as yet unknown. The same CDR3 arises from other DNA sequences in this sample as well. CDR3 length: 12 amino acids. The V gene lost 2 bases and the J gene lost 4 bases, with 3 bases spanning the gap. CDR1 and CDR2 from the germline V gene are KGHSH and LQKENI. Assay: immunoSEQ multiplex PCR; the TCRdb copy retains only in-frame clones and omits some. The data hold about 2.4 million clones, with approximately 90% observed a single time. The data were obtained in a study of shared clonotypes between healthy human individuals. Findings of the study overall: Some naive CD4 clonotypes, about 5%, turned up in common across several donors.

Sample: naive CD4+ T cells sorted from blood. Subset reported: CD45RA+ positively selected. The origin of this receptor is a man in his late teens or twenties in good health. The chain employs TRBV18 and TRBJ1-5, with D hard to call. The CDR3 DNA follows: TGTGCCAGCTCACCAGAAAATCAGCCCCAGCATTTT. Amino acids: CASSPENQPQHF.